This T cell receptor (beta chain) was recovered during a study of shared clonotypes between healthy human individuals. TCRdb's copy holds only in-frame clones and misses some; the assay was immunoSEQ multiplex PCR. The data contain about 2.4 million clones, roughly 93% of them singletons. The CDR3 spans 17 residues. This TCR was recovered from a young man in good health. Some clones in this sample may be carry-over from other donors' samples. Sequencing was done on a sample of naive CD4+ T cells from PBMCs. Specified subset: CD45RA+ positively selected. The chain has TRBV21-1 and TRBJ2-2. TRBV21-1 is annotated as a pseudogene. CDR3 amino acids: CASSESKGRKNTGELFF. The CDR3, as DNA: TGTGCCAGCAGCGAGTCAAAGGGCAGGAAGAACACCGGGGAGCTGTTTTTT.